Reported below is one TCR beta chain. Germline V gives CDR1 MNHEY, CDR2 SVGEGT. The V segment lost 0 bases and the J segment 2 bases; nucleotides outside the gene matches: 5. This CDR3 region has 16 residues. Before being deemed recovered, Cohort 3 donors had two negative PCRs, clearance, or symptom resolution. This specimen comes from a study of blood T cell repertoires in COVID-19. The table came from immunoSEQ multiplex PCR; TCRdb's copy has only in-frame clones and leaves some out. This sample has more than 200,000 clones, with around 89% found just once. Input material: PBMCs or T cells enriched from blood (not recorded which). This clonotype originated in a woman in her thirties who had recovered from COVID-19. V gene TRBV6-2 or TRBV6-3 combines with J gene TRBJ2-5, with TRBD2 matching over 8 bases. CDR3 in DNA: TGTGCCAGCAGTTACTCACCTAGCGGGCATCAAGAGACCCAGTACTTC. It encodes CASSYSPSGHQETQYF.